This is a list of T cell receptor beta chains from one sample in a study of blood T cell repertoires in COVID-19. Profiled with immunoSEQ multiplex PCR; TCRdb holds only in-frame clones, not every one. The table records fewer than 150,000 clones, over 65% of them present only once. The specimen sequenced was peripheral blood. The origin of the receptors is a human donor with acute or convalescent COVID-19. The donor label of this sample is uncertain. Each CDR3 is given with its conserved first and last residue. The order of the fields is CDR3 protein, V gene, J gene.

CDR3: CASSRSGTVFTGELFF
V: TRBV7-2
J: TRBJ2-2

CDR3: CASSHGLAGENEQFF
V: TRBV4-2
J: TRBJ2-1

CDR3: CASRSGSIGGNTIYF
V: TRBV6-6
J: TRBJ1-3

CDR3: CASSLYSGGAETQYF
V: TRBV27
J: TRBJ2-5

CDR3: CASSIERDRNNSPLHF
V: TRBV19
J: TRBJ1-6

CDR3: CATSLGGSGLISDTQYF
V: TRBV24-1
J: TRBJ2-3

CDR3: CAVGQAEVGANVLTF
V: TRBV6-5
J: TRBJ2-6

CDR3: CASSQVAGGGNTIYF
V: TRBV3-1/TRBV3-2
J: TRBJ1-3

CDR3: CASSFRDRGRTETQYF
V: TRBV11-2
J: TRBJ2-5

CDR3: CASSSNRGGNEQFF
V: TRBV7-6
J: TRBJ2-1

CDR3: CASKKQGGNTIYF
V: TRBV5-1
J: TRBJ1-3

CDR3: CASSQDWELNQPQHF
V: TRBV4-1
J: TRBJ1-5

CDR3: CASSSLGQSEAFF
V: TRBV11-2
J: TRBJ1-1

CDR3: CASRFEDEAFF
V: TRBV6-1
J: TRBJ1-1

CDR3: CASSVEHPGPGGQPQHF
V: TRBV9
J: TRBJ1-5

CDR3: CAWSVHRVHTF
V: TRBV30
J: TRBJ1-2

CDR3: CASSQVIGTGRRKETQYF
V: TRBV3-1/TRBV3-2
J: TRBJ2-5

CDR3: CAWSKTGDTEAFF
V: TRBV30
J: TRBJ1-1

CDR3: CASSYSTAQGNQPQHF
V: TRBV6-2/TRBV6-3
J: TRBJ1-5

CDR3: CASSASRDRDNSPLHF
V: TRBV9
J: TRBJ1-6

CDR3: CASSVVAGKGYGYTF
V: TRBV9
J: TRBJ1-2

CDR3: CASSLVFEGPNTEAFF
V: TRBV7-2
J: TRBJ1-1

CDR3: CASSPGGKNYGYTF
V: TRBV3-1/TRBV3-2
J: TRBJ1-2

CDR3: CASSSLGTGFSNQPQHF
V: TRBV28
J: TRBJ1-5

CDR3: CASKDSHYGYTF
V: TRBV25-1
J: TRBJ1-2

CDR3: CASSPPGPGIDTQYF
V: TRBV18
J: TRBJ2-3